Sequencing of this T cell receptor (beta chain) was carried out in a study of T cells in Graves' hyperthyroidism and ophthalmopathy. Whole-study context: Peripheral blood was collected at initial diagnosis, before any treatment.

Graves' hyperthyroidism showing no ophthalmopathy progression within 18 months was considered stable. Diagnoses used clinical symptoms, serum thyroxine and TRAb, thyroid ultrasound and orbital computed tomography. PBMCs were derived from 7.5 to 10 ml fresh peripheral blood. TCR beta CDR3 regions were amplified from RNA. Primed by the HTBI set, a first-round RT-PCR was run on the TCR CDR3. From the multiplex PCR reads, TCRdb called clonotypes with MiXCR, one entry per CDR3 protein. This table has around 500,000 distinct CDR3 sequences, 13% to 15% appearing once. This CDR3 spans 15 amino acids. V gave up 2 bases and J gave up 2 bases; unmatched junction bases: 2. Germline lookup yields CDR1 SGHTA and CDR2 FQGTGA. This clonotype was picked up many times.

The chain joins TRBV7-3 to TRBJ2-2, with 7 positions matching TRBD2. The sample was blood. The sequence derives from a woman under 30 with Graves' hyperthyroidism. The CDR3 protein is CASSLSGGNTGELFF. CDR3 nucleotides: TGTGCCAGCAGCTTATCGGGAGGTAACACCGGGGAGCTGTTTTTT.